The 27 T cell receptor beta chains reported below all come from one sample, sequenced in a study of CD8 T cells in ankylosing spondylitis. TCRdb re-derived calls from the 5' RACE reads in MiXCR, one entry per CDR3 protein. Of 300,000 to 400,000 distinct CDR3 sequences listed, about 20% are singletons. Specimen: blood, either unsorted or a sorted T cell fraction (not recorded which). The receptors shown here come from a male donor with ankylosing spondylitis or in good health (not recorded which).

The sample holds a few counts of this clonotype. J is TRBJ2-1 and V is TRBV7-9; 7 nucleotides align to TRBD1. Unmatched junction bases numbered 16, after V lost 5 bases and J lost 9 bases. Germline V gives CDR1 SEHNR, CDR2 FQNEAQ (reference sequence). This CDR3 contains 16 residues. As DNA, the CDR3 is TGTGCCAGCAGCCCGTACCCCAAGGCAGGGGGTGCTGAGCAGTTCTTC. It yields the protein CASSPYPKAGGAEQFF.

The V call is TRBV15, the J call TRBJ2-1, with 7 bases aligning to TRBD2. J gave up 8 bases and V 8 bases, and 9 bases lay outside the gene matches. The CDR3 totals 13 residues. Germline V gives CDR1 LNHNV, CDR2 YYDKDF (reference sequence). In DNA, the CDR3 is TGTGCCACCCGGGGCGGGGGATTTTATGAGCAGTTCTTC. It codes for CATRGGGFYEQFF.

The V gene is TRBV10-3, the J gene TRBJ2-1; D may match TRBD1 or TRBD2 (6 bases each). Trimming cost V 0 bases and J 2 bases, with 11 bases left between them. The length of the CDR3 is 16 residues. Germline values: CDR1 ENHRY, CDR2 SYGVKD. CDR3 residues: CAISESEGGTYNEQFF. For the CDR3, the DNA is TGTGCCATCAGTGAGTCTGAGGGGGGAACCTACAATGAGCAGTTCTTC.

The chain joins TRBV2 to TRBJ2-7; maybe TRBD2 (6 bases). CDR3 length: 14 amino acids. Germline V gene lookup returns CDR1 SNHLY and CDR2 FYNNEI. Trimming pared 4 bases from V and 2 bases from J, leaving 12 bases between. CDR3 bases: TGTGCCAGCAGTGGGAGGGAATTGACCTACGAGCAGTACTTC. Protein product: CASSGRELTYEQYF.

This clonotype was observed a few times. CDR3 region: CASSQVPQYEQYF. CDR3 bases: TGTGCCAGCAGCCAAGTTCCCCAGTACGAGCAGTACTTC. The genes are TRBV4-2 and TRBJ2-7; no clear D. The germline CDR1 and CDR2 sequences are LGHNA and YNFKEQ. With 1 base removed from V and 4 bases from J, the gap between germline ends came to 8 bases. CDR3 length: 13 residues.

Of note for this clonotype: The junction departs from germline at one end; a sequencing error may be responsible. The chain couples TRBV12-3 or TRBV12-4 to TRBJ2-4; D gene unclear. The CDR3 length is 15 residues. Here the CDR3 DNA reads TGTGCCAGCAGTATAGCAGCCATAGCCAAAAACATTCAGTACTTC. Protein sequence: CASSIAAIAKNIQYF.

J is TRBJ1-4 and V is TRBV2, with D hard to call. CDR1 is SNHLY and CDR2 is FYNNEI in the germline V gene. CDR3 size: 14 residues. V was trimmed by 8 bases and J by 0 bases, leaving 10 bases between them. The CDR3 bases are TGTGCCAGCGACCCAGGAGCAACTAATGAAAAACTGTTTTTT. Its protein is CASDPGATNEKLFF. The variable domain in full, with the rest retrieved from reference TRBV2 and TRBJ1-4, is EPEVTQTPSHQVTQMGQEVILRCVPISNHLYFYWYRQILGQKVEFLVSFYNNEISEKSEIFDDQFSVERPDGSNFTLKIRSTKLEDSAMYFCASDPGATNEKLFFGSGTQLSVL.

CDR3 residues: CSASGDSSYEQYF. For the CDR3, the DNA is TGCAGTGCTAGCGGGGACAGCTCCTACGAGCAGTACTTC. The genes are TRBV20-1 and TRBJ2-7; 7 nucleotides match TRBD1. The CDR3 totals 13 residues. Looked up from germline, CDR1 is DFQATT and CDR2 is SNEGSKA (reference sequence). J lost 0 bases, V lost 3 bases, and 2 bases had no gene match.

This clonotype was picked up many times. This chain links TRBV12-3 or TRBV12-4 with TRBJ2-5, with TRBD1 matching 8 bases. Germline trimming cut 5 bases from V and 6 bases from J; bases unmatched to any gene: 14. This CDR3 region has 16 residues. The CDR3 DNA reads as TGTGCCAGCAGTCCCGGACAGGGTGGGGCCGTAAAGACCCAGTACTTC. It translates to CASSPGQGGAVKTQYF.

This clonotype has just a few counts. CDR3 in amino acids: CASSQWGQGSYEQYF. DNA of the CDR3: TGTGCCAGCAGCCAGTGGGGACAGGGGTCCTACGAGCAGTACTTC. J is TRBJ2-7 and V is TRBV5-5; 10 nucleotides agree with TRBD1. The V and J ends lost 4 bases and 1 base, in that order; junction bases with no gene match: 5. Germline V gene lookup returns CDR1 SGHKS and CDR2 YYEKEE (reference sequence). The CDR3 totals 15 residues.

The chain has TRBV12-2 and TRBJ2-3; the DNA was not used to check the table's D call, TRBD1. TRBV12-2 is a known pseudogene. The CDR3 is 17 amino acids. The DNA for the CDR3 is TGTGCAAGTCGCTTAGCCGACGGGGGCAGGTGCACAGATACGCAGTATTTT. Its translation is CASRLADGGRCTDTQYF.

This clonotype has only a few counts. The chain has TRBV7-6 and TRBJ2-5, with D uncertain. The germline CDR1 and CDR2 sequences are SGHVS and FNYEAQ. V gave up 4 bases and J gave up 5 bases, with 17 bases separating them. The CDR3 loop spans 15 amino acids. The CDR3 DNA reads as TGTGCCAGCAGCTCTCATCGGGCGAAATTGGAGACCCAGTACTTC. This gives the protein CASSSHRAKLETQYF.

V and J are TRBV11-2 and TRBJ2-3, with a weak D call TRBD2 (6 bases). The V gene lost 1 base and the J gene lost 6 bases, with 14 bases spanning the gap. The CDR3 runs 15 residues. Germline loops: CDR1 SGHAT, CDR2 FQNNGV. DNA of the CDR3: TGTGCCAGCAGCTTAGTTGGGACTCTTTCGGATACGCAGTATTTT. Protein sequence: CASSLVGTLSDTQYF.

DNA of the CDR3: TGTGCCAGCAGCAAACCCGGGCAGTACTACGAGCAGTACTTC. Translating gives CASSKPGQYYEQYF. The genes are TRBV7-8 and TRBJ2-7; D is ambiguous. V was shortened by 5 bases and J by 3 bases, with 14 bases between the two germline ends. The CDR3 spans 14 residues. The germline CDR1 and CDR2 sequences are SGHVS and FQNEAQ.

The gene calls are TRBV20-1 and TRBJ1-2; D gene unclear. Trimming removed 3 bases at V and 3 bases at J, with 8 bases between. This CDR3 has 12 residues. Germline CDR1 reads DFQATT; CDR2 reads SNEGSKA (reference sequence). The CDR3 DNA follows: TGCAGTGCTAGCGTTCAGGACTATGGCTACACCTTC. Its translation: CSASVQDYGYTF.

This clonotype was observed a few times. V is TRBV5-5 and J is TRBJ2-7, with D possibly matching TRBD2 (5 bases). The CDR3 has 15 amino acids. V shed 3 bases and J shed 4 bases, with 17 bases lying between them. Germline V gives CDR1 SGHKS, CDR2 YYEKEE (reference sequence). CDR3: CASSSLYSGGYEQYF. CDR3 coding DNA: TGTGCCAGCAGCTCCCTGTACAGCGGCGGATACGAGCAGTACTTC. The full variable domain, rest sourced from reference TRBV5-5 and TRBJ2-7, is DAGVTQSPTHLIKTRGQQVTLRCSPISGHKSVSWYQQVLGQGPQFIFQYYEKEERGRGNFPDRFSARQFPNYSSELNVNALLLGDSALYLCASSSLYSGGYEQYFGPGTRLTVT.

V and J are TRBV15 and TRBJ2-5; possibly TRBD1 or TRBD2 for D (5 bases each). This CDR3 region has 16 residues. Germline CDR1 LNHNV, CDR2 YYDKDF (reference sequence). Trimming took off 0 bases at V and 5 bases at J, with 16 bases between the two ends. CDR3 residues: CATSRDGTLTGETQYF. DNA of the CDR3: TGTGCCACCAGCAGAGATGGGACCCTCACCGGGGAGACCCAGTACTTC.

This clonotype was picked up a small number of times. The chain has TRBV11-2 and TRBJ2-1, with 10 bases lining up with TRBD2. V dropped 2 bases and J dropped 2; count of bases not matched to a gene: 3. The germline gives CDR1 SGHAT, CDR2 FQNNGV. CDR3 length equals 16 residues. Here the CDR3 DNA reads TGTGCCAGCAGCTTAAGGACTAGCGGAGCCTACAATGAGCAGTTCTTC. It encodes CASSLRTSGAYNEQFF.

The chain uses TRBV7-9 and TRBJ1-4; a weak D match, TRBD1 (5 bases). Trimming removed 1 base at V and 3 bases at J, with 12 bases between. The CDR3 loop spans 16 amino acids. Germline V CDR1 and CDR2: SEHNR, FQNEAQ (reference sequence). The CDR3 loop is CASSLVGRDPNEKLFF. Written as DNA, the CDR3 is TGTGCCAGCAGCTTAGTAGGACGGGACCCTAATGAAAAACTGTTTTTT.

The sample holds a few counts of this clonotype. The chain is built from TRBV29-1 and TRBJ1-4; D gene uncertain. Germline V gene sequence: CDR1 SQVTM, CDR2 ANQGSEA. Deletions cut 3 bases from V and 11 bases from J, with 10 bases between. There are 11 residues in the CDR3. CDR3 amino acids: CSVDSGGKLFF. The CDR3 bases are TGCAGCGTTGATTCGGGCGGGAAACTGTTTTTT.

This clonotype was found once. This chain links TRBV14 with TRBJ2-7; D is ambiguous. Germline V gene sequence: CDR1 SGHDN, CDR2 FVKESK. V shed 3 bases and J shed 2 bases, with 8 bases lying between them. The CDR3 spans 13 residues. Here the CDR3 reads CASSHGSPYEQYF. CDR3 nucleotides: TGTGCCAGCAGCCACGGCAGTCCCTACGAGCAGTACTTC.

CDR3 sequence reads: CSARGYIGSYEQYF. CDR3 DNA sequence: TGCAGTGCTAGAGGTTACATCGGCTCCTACGAGCAGTACTTC. The chain recombines TRBV20-1 with TRBJ2-7; D remains ambiguous. The CDR3 extends over 14 amino acids. Germline lookup yields CDR1 DFQATT and CDR2 SNEGSKA (reference sequence). The germline V and J ends were trimmed by 1 base and 0 bases, with 10 bases remaining between them.

This clonotype was recorded a few times. The chain carries TRBV12-3 or TRBV12-4 and TRBJ2-7, with D possibly being TRBD1 (5 bases). The CDR3 has 12 amino acids. V was clipped by 3 bases and J by 11 bases, with 14 bases between them. This CDR3 reads CASSFWSQGKYF. The CDR3 DNA sequence: TGTGCCAGCAGTTTTTGGTCCCAGGGCAAGTACTTC.

The chain carries TRBV20-1 and TRBJ2-1, with a possible D match to TRBD1 (5 bases). V was cut by 3 bases and J by 4 bases, with 16 bases left in between. This CDR3 is 15 amino acids long. Germline CDR1 reads DFQATT; CDR2 reads SNEGSKA (reference sequence). The chain's CDR3 is CSARDTRAPYNEQFF. As DNA, the CDR3 is TGCAGTGCTAGGGACACCCGCGCACCTTACAATGAGCAGTTCTTC.

This chain links TRBV12-3 or TRBV12-4 with TRBJ2-1; unclear D gene. The CDR3 runs to 16 residues. The V end lost 7 bases, the J end lost 1 base, and 17 bases lay between the germline ends. DNA for the CDR3: TGTGCCAGCACTACCGACATCGGGCCTTCCTACAATGAGCAGTTCTTC. Translating gives CASTTDIGPSYNEQFF.

This clonotype has a count of ten or more. The chain carries TRBV12-3 or TRBV12-4 and TRBJ1-3; D is unclear. Trimming removed 7 bases from V and 9 bases from J, with 13 bases in between. The CDR3 totals 12 residues. CDR3 sequence (DNA): TGTGCCAGCACCACGGCCGACGGCACCATATATTTT. It specifies CASTTADGTIYF.

This clonotype appeared a few times. The rearrangement uses TRBV29-1 and TRBJ2-1; TRBD1 aligns across 9 bases. CDR3 length: 13 residues. Germline CDR1 reads SQVTM; CDR2 reads ANQGSEA. J lost 10 bases, V lost 4 bases, and 8 bases had no gene match. The CDR3, as DNA: TGCAGCGTTGCCCTGGGACAGGGCTACGAGCAGTTCTTC. It specifies CSVALGQGYEQFF.